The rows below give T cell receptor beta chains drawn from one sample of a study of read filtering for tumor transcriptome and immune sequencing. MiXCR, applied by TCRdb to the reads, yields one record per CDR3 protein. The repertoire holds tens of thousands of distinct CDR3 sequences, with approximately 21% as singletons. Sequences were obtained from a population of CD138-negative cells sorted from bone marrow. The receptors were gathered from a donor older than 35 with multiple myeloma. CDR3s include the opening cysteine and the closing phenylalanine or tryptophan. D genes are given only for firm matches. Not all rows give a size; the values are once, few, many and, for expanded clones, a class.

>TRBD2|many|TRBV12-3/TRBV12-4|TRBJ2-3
CASSGGIGSDTQYF
TGTGCCAGTAGCGGGGGGATTGGTTCAGATACGCAGTATTTT
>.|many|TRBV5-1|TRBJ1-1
CASSLTGNAAEAFF
TGCGCCAGCAGCTTGACGGGAAATGCGGCTGAAGCTTTCTTT
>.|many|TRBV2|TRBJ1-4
CASSPRHSNEKLFF
TGTGCCAGCAGCCCCCGACACTCTAATGAAAAACTGTTTTTT
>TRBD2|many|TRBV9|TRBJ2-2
CASSSTGGGYTGELFF
TGTGCCAGCAGCTCCACGGGGGGGGGTTACACCGGGGAGCTGTTTTTT
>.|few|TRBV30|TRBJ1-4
CAWSEDSQGEKLFF
TGTGCCTGGAGCGAGGACAGCCAAGGGGAAAAACTGTTTTTT
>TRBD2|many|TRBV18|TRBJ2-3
CASSPNIAGGLTDTQYF
TGTGCCAGCTCACCCAATATAGCGGGGGGCCTCACAGATACGCAGTATTTT
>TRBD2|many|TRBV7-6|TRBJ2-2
CASSLLAGVNTGELFF
TGTGCCAGCAGCTTACTAGCGGGGGTTAACACCGGGGAGCTGTTTTTT
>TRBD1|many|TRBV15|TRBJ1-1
CATSREGGLTEAFF
TGTGCCACCAGCAGAGAAGGGGGCCTCACTGAAGCTTTCTTT
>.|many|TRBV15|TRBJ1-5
CATSRDRNQPQHF
TGTGCCACCAGCAGAGATCGAAATCAGCCCCAGCATTTT
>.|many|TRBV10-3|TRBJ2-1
CAISAREGRNNEQFF
TGTGCCATCAGCGCCAGGGAAGGGCGGAACAATGAGCAGTTCTTC
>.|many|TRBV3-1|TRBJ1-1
CASSVGTNTEAFF
TGTGCCAGCAGCGTCGGAACGAACACTGAAGCTTTCTTT
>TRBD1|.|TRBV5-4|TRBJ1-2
CASSARDSKGRVF
TGTGCCAGCAGCGCCCGGGACAGCAAAGGTCGGGTCTTC
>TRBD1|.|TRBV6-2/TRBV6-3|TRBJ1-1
CASREDRVIEAFF
TGTGCCAGCAGAGAAGACAGGGTCATTGAAGCTTTCTTT
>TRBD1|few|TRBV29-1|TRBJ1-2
CSVGTVHGYTF
TGCAGCGTCGGGACAGTCCATGGCTACACCTTC
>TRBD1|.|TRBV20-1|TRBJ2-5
CSAKPPTGEETQYF
TGCAGTGCTAAGCCCCCCACAGGGGAAGAGACCCAGTACTTC
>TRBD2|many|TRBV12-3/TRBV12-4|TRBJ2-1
CASSPPPSGGYNEQFF
TGTGCCAGCAGTCCACCTCCTAGCGGGGGCTACAATGAGCAGTTCTTC
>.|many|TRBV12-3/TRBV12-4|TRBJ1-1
CASSLRGSTEAFF
TGTGCCAGCAGTTTAAGGGGTAGCACTGAAGCTTTCTTT
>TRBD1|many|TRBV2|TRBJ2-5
CASSEPWTGLETQYF
TGTGCCAGCAGTGAACCCTGGACAGGGCTAGAGACCCAGTACTTC
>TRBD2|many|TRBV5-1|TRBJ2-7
CASSLYGGGYEQYF
TGCGCCAGCAGCTTGTATGGCGGGGGCTACGAGCAGTACTTC
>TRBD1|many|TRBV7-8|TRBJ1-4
CASSSLTGSNEKLFF
TGTGCCAGCAGCTCCCTGACAGGGTCAAATGAAAAACTGTTTTTT
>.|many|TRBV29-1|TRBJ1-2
CSVDPTLGAGYTF
TGCAGCGTTGATCCCACCCTGGGGGCTGGCTACACCTTC
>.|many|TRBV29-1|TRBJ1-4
CSVRRSTNEKLFF
TGCAGCGTTCGCCGTTCAACTAATGAAAAACTGTTTTTT
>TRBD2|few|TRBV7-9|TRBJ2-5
CASSWSSGGETQYF
TGTGCCAGCAGCTGGAGTAGCGGGGGTGAGACCCAGTACTTC
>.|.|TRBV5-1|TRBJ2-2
CASSLVAGNTGELFF
TGCGCCAGCAGCTTGGTAGCCGGGAACACCGGGGAGCTGTTTTTT
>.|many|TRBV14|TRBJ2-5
CASSQVGETQYF
TGTGCCAGCAGCCAAGTAGGGGAGACCCAGTACTTC
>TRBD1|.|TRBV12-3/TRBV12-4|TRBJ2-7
CASSRDREYYEQYF
TGTGCCAGCAGCCGGGACAGGGAATATTACGAGCAGTACTTC
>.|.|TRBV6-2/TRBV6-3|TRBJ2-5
CASSEHETQYF
TGTGCCAGCAGTGAGCATGAGACCCAGTACTTC
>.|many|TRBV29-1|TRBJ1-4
CSVLPSGREKLFF
TGCAGCGTCCTGCCGAGTGGACGGGAAAAACTGTTTTTT
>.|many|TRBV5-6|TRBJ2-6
CASSPRFSGANVLTF
TGTGCCAGCAGCCCACGCTTCTCTGGGGCCAACGTCCTGACTTTC